This TCR beta chain comes out of a study of blood T cell repertoires in COVID-19. Overall study context: COVID-19 samples collected from the United States, Italy and Spain covered acute and convalescent phases. PBMCs, B-cell-depleted T cells, or T cells provided the cDNA or gDNA that made up the material.

In the authors' methods: Reference gene primer amplification gave nucleated cell count estimates. TCRdb's table, derived via immunoSEQ multiplex PCR, lists solely in-frame clones and lacks some. D and trimming were read from the DNA, whereas the V and J calls and clone size are those reported in that table. The sample lists about 280,000 clones; 88% were seen once. Germline assignment: CDR1 SEHNR and CDR2 FQNEAQ (reference sequence). CDR3 length: 12 residues. V lost 5 bases to trimming and J lost 5 bases, with 10 bases between them. This chain joins TRBV7-9 and TRBJ2-7; D may be TRBD1 (6 bases). Sequenced input: peripheral blood. The receptor comes from a man between 18 and 29 years old with active or convalescent COVID-19. The chain's CDR3 is CASSKDSHEQYF. CDR3 DNA: TGTGCCAGCAGCAAGGACAGCCACGAGCAGTACTTC.